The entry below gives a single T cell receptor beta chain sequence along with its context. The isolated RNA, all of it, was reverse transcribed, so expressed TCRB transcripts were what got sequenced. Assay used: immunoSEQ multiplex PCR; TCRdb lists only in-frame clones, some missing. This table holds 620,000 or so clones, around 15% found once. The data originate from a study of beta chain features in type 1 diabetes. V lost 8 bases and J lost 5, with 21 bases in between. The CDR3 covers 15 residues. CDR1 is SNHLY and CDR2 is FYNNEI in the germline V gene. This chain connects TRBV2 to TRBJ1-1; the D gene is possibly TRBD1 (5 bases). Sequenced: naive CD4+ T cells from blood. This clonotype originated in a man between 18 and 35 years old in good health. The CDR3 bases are TGTGCCAGCGGTAGAGGAGGTGTCAGGGAAACTGAAGCTTTCTTT. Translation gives CASGRGGVRETEAFF. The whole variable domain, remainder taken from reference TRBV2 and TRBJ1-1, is EPEVTQTPSHQVTQMGQEVILRCVPISNHLYFYWYRQILGQKVEFLVSFYNNEISEKSEIFDDQFSVERPDGSNFTLKIRSTKLEDSAMYFCASGRGGVRETEAFFGQGTRLTVV.